A selection of T cell receptor beta chains follows, all from one sample in a study of OX40 agonist ivuxolimab in advanced cancers. This table comes from immunoSEQ multiplex PCR, and its TCRdb copy is limited to in-frame clones, with some not included. The data show 4,500 to 7,000 clones, about two thirds seen once. This material consisted of CD4+ or CD8+ T cells sorted from blood, taken in a trial of the OX40 agonist ivuxolimab. The receptors were sampled from an adult with an advanced solid tumor such as melanoma, head and neck, liver or kidney cancer. The CDR3 runs from the conserved cysteine through the conserved F or W. The order of the fields is D gene, clone size, V gene, J gene, CDR3 DNA, CDR3 protein. D genes are given only for firm matches. Not all rows give a size; the values are once, few, many and, for expanded clones, a class.

NA,NA,TRBV7-2,TRBJ2-7,TGCGCCAGCAGCCAAGATTCAAGAACCTACGAGCAGTACTTC,CASSQDSRTYEQYF
TRBD1,NA,TRBV6-5,TRBJ2-5,TGTGCCAGCACCCGCCACAGGGGATTAGCAGAGACCCAGTACTTC,CASTRHRGLAETQYF
NA,NA,TRBV7-9,TRBJ1-1,TGTGCCAGCAGCTTAGTCCAGGTTGAAGCTTTCTTT,CASSLVQVEAFF
NA,NA,TRBV4-1,TRBJ1-2,TGCGCCAGCAGCCCGTCGGCAGTAGCTAACTATGGCTACACCTTC,CASSPSAVANYGYTF
NA,NA,TRBV19,TRBJ1-2,TGTGCCAGTATCCCCTCCGGGGGGACCTATGGCTACACCTTC,CASIPSGGTYGYTF
NA,NA,TRBV30,TRBJ1-4,TGTGCCTGGGGTGCCGGGTTCAATGAAAAACTGTTTTTT,CAWGAGFNEKLFF
TRBD1,NA,TRBV7-2,TRBJ2-7,TGTGCCAGCAGCTCCCGGGACAGGGAGAACGAGCAGTACTTC,CASSSRDRENEQYF
NA,NA,TRBV5-6,TRBJ1-2,TGTGCCAGCAGACCCGGTGGGGGTGGCTACACCTTC,CASRPGGGGYTF
NA,NA,TRBV6-5,TRBJ1-1,TGTGCCATGGGGGGAAGGCTAACTGAAGCTTTCTTT,CAMGGRLTEAFF
TRBD1,NA,TRBV11-2,TRBJ2-7,TGTGCCAGCACCAAAAGGACAGGGGAAGGCGAGCAGTACTTC,CASTKRTGEGEQYF
NA,few,TRBV14,TRBJ2-7,TGTGCCAGCAGCCAAGGGAGGGGACCGAATTACGAGCAGTACTTC,CASSQGRGPNYEQYF
NA,NA,TRBV11-2,TRBJ2-3,TGTGCCAGCAGCTTGGATATCGCAGATACGCAGTATTTT,CASSLDIADTQYF
TRBD2,NA,TRBV29-1,TRBJ2-1,TGCAGCGTCAGCTCACTAGCGGGCTACAATGAGCAGTTCTTC,CSVSSLAGYNEQFF
NA,once,TRBV27,TRBJ1-1,TGTGCCAGCAGTGTAAGCCCTTTTTCAGACACTGAAGCTTTCTTT,CASSVSPFSDTEAFF
TRBD1,NA,TRBV4-1,TRBJ1-6,TGCGCCAGCAGCCAGACAGGGGGGGCATCTTCACCCCTCCACTTT,CASSQTGGASSPLHF
NA,NA,TRBV4-1,TRBJ2-1,TGCGCCAGCAGCGGGGGGATGAGAGTTTACAATGAGCAGTTCTTC,CASSGGMRVYNEQFF
TRBD1,NA,TRBV29-1,TRBJ1-2,TGCAGCGCCACGGACAGGTGGGGGGGCTACACCTTC,CSATDRWGGYTF
NA,NA,TRBV2,TRBJ1-2,TGTGCCAGCAGCGGAGAACGAGGTGGCTACTATGGCTACACCTTC,CASSGERGGYYGYTF
NA,NA,TRBV27,TRBJ2-1,TGTGCCAGCAGTTTAGCTAGCGCCAATGAGCAGTTCTTC,CASSLASANEQFF
TRBD1,many,TRBV7-2,TRBJ1-3,TGTGCCAGCAGCGAGGACAGGGCGTCCGGAAACACCATATATTTT,CASSEDRASGNTIYF
NA,NA,TRBV11-2,TRBJ1-5,TGTGCCAGCAGCTTAGATCTGGGTCAAATGGGTCAGCCCCAGCATTTT,CASSLDLGQMGQPQHF
NA,NA,TRBV4-3,TRBJ2-1,TGCGCCAGCAGCCAAGATCTTGAGGGGAGCTCCTACAATGAGCAGTTCTTC,CASSQDLEGSSYNEQFF
TRBD2,NA,TRBV7-8,TRBJ2-2,TGTGCCTTGGGGGGGACCGGGGAGCTGTTTTTT,CALGGTGELFF
NA,NA,TRBV29-1,TRBJ2-7,TGCAGCGTCCTACAGGGTTACGAGCAGTACTTC,CSVLQGYEQYF
NA,NA,TRBV4-3,TRBJ2-7,TGCGCCAGCAGCCAAGATTTAATGTACGAGCAGTACTTC,CASSQDLMYEQYF
NA,NA,TRBV4-1,TRBJ1-2,TGCGCCAGCAGCGAACCGGGGGATTTGGATGGCTACACCTTC,CASSEPGDLDGYTF
TRBD1,few,TRBV19,TRBJ2-5,TGTGCCAGTAGTCCGACAGGGGGCGGGAAAGAGACCCAGTACTTC,CASSPTGGGKETQYF
TRBD2,NA,TRBV7-6,TRBJ2-7,TGTGCCAGCAGTCGATCCGGCGGGAGCGGCGAGCAGTACTTC,CASSRSGGSGEQYF
NA,NA,TRBV7-9,TRBJ2-7,TGTGCCAGCAGCTTTGGCCGCGAGCAGTACTTC,CASSFGREQYF
NA,NA,TRBV6-5,TRBJ1-2,TGTGCCAGCAGTTACGTCCCGGCCGGTGGCTACACCTTC,CASSYVPAGGYTF
NA,NA,TRBV7-9,TRBJ1-1,TGTGCCAGCAGCTTAGCGTCTTTGGTTAGCACTGAAGCTTTCTTT,CASSLASLVSTEAFF
NA,medium-sized,TRBV7-2,TRBJ2-7,TGTGCCAGCAGCTTAGTACTGGGGGAGCAGTACTTC,CASSLVLGEQYF
NA,NA,TRBV30,TRBJ1-6,TGTGCCTGGAGTCCCCCAGGAGGGTCCTATAATTCACCCCTCCACTTT,CAWSPPGGSYNSPLHF
NA,NA,TRBV5-1,TRBJ1-2,TGCGCCAGCAGCTTGGATCTACGGGGTAACGGCTACACCTTC,CASSLDLRGNGYTF
TRBD1,NA,TRBV25-1,TRBJ1-5,TGTGCCAGCAGTGCAGGGGGGGGGCAGCCCCAGCATTTT,CASSAGGGQPQHF
NA,NA,TRBV5-6,TRBJ1-2,TGTGCCAGCAGCTTGGAGAGCTATGGCTACACCTTC,CASSLESYGYTF
NA,NA,TRBV28,TRBJ2-1,TGTGCCAGCAGTTTATCTGGGGAGCAGTTCTTC,CASSLSGEQFF
TRBD2,NA,TRBV7-9,TRBJ2-1,TGTGCCAGCAGCTTGTGGACTAGCGGGGTGTACAATGAGCAGTTCTTC,CASSLWTSGVYNEQFF
NA,once,TRBV5-8,TRBJ1-3,TGTGCCAGCAGCTTGACTGGCCCAGGAAACACCATATATTTT,CASSLTGPGNTIYF
TRBD2,NA,TRBV7-3,TRBJ2-5,TGTGCCAGCAGCCCGGGTCTGGGACTAGCGGGAGCGGAGACCCAGTACTTC,CASSPGLGLAGAETQYF
NA,NA,TRBV5-6,TRBJ1-6,TGTGCCAGCAGCTCGGACGGCCGTAGGACACCCCTCCACTTT,CASSSDGRRTPLHF
TRBD1,NA,TRBV7-9,TRBJ2-2,TGTGCCACCGACGGGACAGCGAACACCGGGGAGCTGTTTTTT,CATDGTANTGELFF
TRBD1,NA,TRBV28,TRBJ2-3,TGTGCCAGCAGTTCGCACACTACCGGGGACAGGGGGAGGGATACGCAGTATTTT,CASSSHTTGDRGRDTQYF
NA,NA,TRBV9,TRBJ2-5,TGTGCCAGCAGCGTAGAGGACCAAGAGACCCAGTACTTC,CASSVEDQETQYF
NA,few,TRBV27,TRBJ1-1,TGTGCCAGCAGTTTATTTGGACACCCGAAGACCCAAGCTTTCTTT,CASSLFGHPKTQAFF
TRBD1,many,TRBV6-5,TRBJ1-6,TGTGCCAGCAGTTACAGCCGGGACAGGCAAAATTCACCCCTCCACTTT,CASSYSRDRQNSPLHF
NA,once,TRBV6-1,TRBJ2-1,TGTGCCAGCACATTGGACCCCTCCGATGAGCAGTTCTTC,CASTLDPSDEQFF
NA,NA,TRBV6-1,TRBJ2-7,TGTGCCAGCAGTGCACGACAGTCAAACTCCTACGAGCAGTACTTC,CASSARQSNSYEQYF